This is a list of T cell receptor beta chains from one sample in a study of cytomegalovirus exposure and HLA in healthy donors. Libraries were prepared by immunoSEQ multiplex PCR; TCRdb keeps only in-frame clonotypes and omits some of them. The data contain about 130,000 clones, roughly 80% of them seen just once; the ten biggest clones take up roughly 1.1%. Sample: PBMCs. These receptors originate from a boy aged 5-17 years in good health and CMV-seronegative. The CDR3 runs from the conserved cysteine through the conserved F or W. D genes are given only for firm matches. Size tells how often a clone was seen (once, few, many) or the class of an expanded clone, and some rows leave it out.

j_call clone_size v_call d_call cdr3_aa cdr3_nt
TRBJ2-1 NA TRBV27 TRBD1 CASRTRRGDRGSHEQFF TGTGCCAGCAGAACCCGGCGGGGGGACAGGGGTTCGCATGAGCAGTTCTTC
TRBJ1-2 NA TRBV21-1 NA CASSVQGYNYGYTF TGTGCCAGCAGCGTACAGGGTTACAACTATGGCTACACCTTC
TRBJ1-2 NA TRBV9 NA CTSSVEAQGTNYGYTF TGTACCAGCAGCGTAGAGGCACAGGGTACTAACTATGGCTACACCTTC
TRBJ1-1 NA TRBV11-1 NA CASTSPGGARTEAFF TGTGCCAGCACCTCCCCAGGAGGGGCGAGGACTGAAGCTTTCTTT
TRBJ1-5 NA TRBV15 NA CATQSPGSNQPQHF TGTGCCACCCAAAGCCCAGGAAGCAATCAGCCCCAGCATTTT
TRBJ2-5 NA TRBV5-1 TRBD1 CASSQGTGAQETQYF TGCGCCAGCAGCCAAGGGACAGGGGCACAAGAGACCCAGTACTTC
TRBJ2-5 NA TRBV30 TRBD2 CAWRGLGNSGTQYF TGTGCCTGGAGAGGACTAGGAAATTCTGGGACCCAGTACTTC
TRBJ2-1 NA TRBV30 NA CAWSVLRSDEQFF TGTGCCTGGAGTGTACTGAGGAGCGATGAGCAGTTCTTC
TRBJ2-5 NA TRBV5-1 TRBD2 CASSAGTSGSQETQYF TGCGCCAGCAGCGCGGGGACTAGCGGATCACAAGAGACCCAGTACTTC
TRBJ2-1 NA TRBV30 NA CAWSPAASYNEQFF TGTGCCTGGAGTCCAGCGGCCTCCTACAATGAGCAGTTCTTC
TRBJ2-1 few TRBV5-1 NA CASSLEQVRGSNEQFF TGCGCCAGCAGCTTGGAGCAGGTTAGGGGTAGCAATGAGCAGTTCTTC
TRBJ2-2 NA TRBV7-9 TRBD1 CASILRQGANTGELFF TGTGCCAGCATTCTCCGACAGGGGGCGAACACCGGGGAGCTGTTTTTT
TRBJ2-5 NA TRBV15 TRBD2 CATSRDLPEGSGRLQETQYF TGTGCCACCAGCAGAGACCTCCCTGAGGGTAGCGGGAGGTTACAAGAGACCCAGTACTTC
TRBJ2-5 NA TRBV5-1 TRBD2 CASRPSGIEETQYF TGCGCCAGCAGACCTAGCGGGATCGAAGAGACCCAGTACTTC
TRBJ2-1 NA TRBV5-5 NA CASRAGIYSYNEQFF TGTGCCAGCAGGGCCGGGATCTACTCCTACAATGAGCAGTTCTTC
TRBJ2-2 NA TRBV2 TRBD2 CASSDSTSGTGELFF TGTGCCAGCAGTGACTCGACTAGCGGCACCGGGGAGCTGTTTTTT
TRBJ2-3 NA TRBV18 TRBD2 CASSPTSGGNTQYF TGTGCCAGCTCACCGACTAGCGGGGGAAATACGCAGTATTTT